This TCR beta chain came from a study of memory B cells and T cells in multiple sclerosis (dated by TCRdb to between 2018 and 2020). Some background on the complete study: TCR beta repertoires of autoproliferating peripheral T cells were compared with the TCR beta repertoires of brain lesion-infiltrating T cells in multiple sclerosis patients. Two multiple sclerosis patients, for whom either brain lesions at autopsy or brain-infiltrating cells from biopsy were available, were included in TCR sequencing. What the research found in general, with its limitations: Because clone-set sizes differed between compartments, counts of shared clonotypes were influenced and normalization was required.

About this clone: Its antigen is currently not known. The sample holds no much larger clone one base away, and base qualities are not on file.

After stimulus-free culture of CFSE-labeled PBMCs, the autoproliferating (CFSEdim) and non-proliferating (CFSEhi) T cell fractions were sequenced separately. A total of about 5x10^7 CFSE-labeled PBMCs were cultured for less than 8 days without stimulus, and replicate wells were then pooled. PBMCs were labeled with approximately 0.5 uM CFSE and were cultured without exogenous stimuli in serum-free AIM-V medium. PBMCs were isolated by Ficoll density gradient centrifugation and cryopreserved before use. Using a FACSAria III, live 7-AAD-negative cells were sorted, then washed with PBS and stored frozen at -80 degrees C as dry pellets. The immunoSEQ Platform was used to amplify TCRbeta CDR3 regions from extracted genomic DNA. Multiplex PCR, high-throughput sequencing and a vendor bioinformatics pipeline were combined in the immunoSEQ assay. As for how the authors treated the data: After discarding non-productive sequences and any CDR3s under 4 amino acids in length, clonotype frequencies were recalculated for each sample. In immunoSEQ Analyzer 2.0, a clonotype counted as shared when the CDR3 amino acid, V gene and J gene sequences were identical. Repertoire overlap was normalized by dividing shared clonotype counts by the product of both clone-set sizes, scaled by 1000 into arbitrary units. As stored in TCRdb, this immuneACCESS dataset retains in-frame rearrangements with V and J assigned. A fraction of the clones does not appear; measured against another copy, unresolved V genes explain less than half of the discrepancy, and the remainder lacks a known reason. The D gene and trimming were derived from the DNA, and the V and J assignments and clone size from that table. The sample has around 30,000 clones on record, around 86% of them singletons. Approximately 2.6% of the sample lies in the top ten.

Reading the germline V gene gives CDR1 SGHTA and CDR2 FQGNSA. Inclusive of the bounding cysteine and phenylalanine, the CDR3 is 15 residues long. CDR3 DNA is the only sequence kept; it has 45 bases, read in frame from the first base. V is shortened by 1 base, J by 3 bases, and the region joining them spans 13 bases. The receptor comes from a human donor with multiple sclerosis. The specimen sequenced was PBMCs from blood kept in culture. The chain is encoded by TRBV7-2 joined to TRBJ2-7; TRBD2 is a weak D gene call, 6 bases matching. This receptor has the CDR3 CASSLVRLASYEQYF. The nucleotide sequence reads TGTGCCAGCAGCTTAGTTCGCCTAGCGAGCTACGAGCAGTACTTC. Full variable domain (CDR3 extended with the reference TRBV7-2 and TRBJ2-7 proteins): GAGVSQSPSNKVTEKGKDVELRCDPISGHTALYWYRQSLGQGLEFLIYFQGNSAPDKSGLPSDRFSAERTGGSVSTLTIQRTQQEDSAVYLCASSLVRLASYEQYFGPGTRLTVT.